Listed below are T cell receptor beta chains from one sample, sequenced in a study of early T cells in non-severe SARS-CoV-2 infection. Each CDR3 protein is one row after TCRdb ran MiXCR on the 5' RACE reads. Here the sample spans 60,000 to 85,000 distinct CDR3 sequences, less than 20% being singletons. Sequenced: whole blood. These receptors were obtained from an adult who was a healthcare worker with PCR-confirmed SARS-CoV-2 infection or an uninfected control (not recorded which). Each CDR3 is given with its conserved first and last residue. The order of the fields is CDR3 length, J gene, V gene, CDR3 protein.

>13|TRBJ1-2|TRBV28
CASSPPGYRGYTF
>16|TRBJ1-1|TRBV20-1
CSAPLPFAGLNTEAFF
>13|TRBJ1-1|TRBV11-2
CASRSGENTEAFF
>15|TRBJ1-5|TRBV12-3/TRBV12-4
CASSYLTGINQPQHF
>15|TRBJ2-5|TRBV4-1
CASSQVGLDQETQYF
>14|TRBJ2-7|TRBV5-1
CASSQEQLSYEQYF
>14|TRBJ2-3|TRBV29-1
CSVVREGLTDTQYF
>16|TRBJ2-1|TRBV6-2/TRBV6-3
CASSPPGLATYNEQFF
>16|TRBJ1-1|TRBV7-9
CASNPTGEGWNTEAFF
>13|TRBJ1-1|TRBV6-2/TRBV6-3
CASSPSGSLHAFF
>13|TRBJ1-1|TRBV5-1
CASRGLMNTEAFF
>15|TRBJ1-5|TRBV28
CASSLSGTQNQPQHF
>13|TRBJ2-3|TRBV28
CASSLPATDTQYF
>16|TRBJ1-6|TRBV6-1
CASSDSYRGWNSPLHF
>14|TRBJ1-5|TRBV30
CAWSTGMRNQPQHF
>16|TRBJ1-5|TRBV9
CASSPKGDYSNQPQHF
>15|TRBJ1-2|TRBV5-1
CASSLDGLPNYGYTF
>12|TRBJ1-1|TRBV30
CAWKMVNTEAFF
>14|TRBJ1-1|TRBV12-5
CASGLEPENTEAFF
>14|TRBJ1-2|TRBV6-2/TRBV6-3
CASTTLWDSYGYTF
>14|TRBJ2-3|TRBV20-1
CSASPASGTDTQYF
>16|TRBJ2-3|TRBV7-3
CASSPRLAGNTDTQYF
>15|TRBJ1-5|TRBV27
CASSLQGAGNQPQHF
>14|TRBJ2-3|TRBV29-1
CSVLGWLSEDTQYF
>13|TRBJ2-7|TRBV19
CASSIARGYEQYF
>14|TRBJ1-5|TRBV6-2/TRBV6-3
CASSPVRTNQPQHF
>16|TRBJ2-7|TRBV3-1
CASSQLWDGQENEQYF
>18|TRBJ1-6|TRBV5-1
CASSPRDRGISYNSPLHF
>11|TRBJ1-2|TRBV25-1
CASRGTARYTF
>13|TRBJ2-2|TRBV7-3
CASSRVGTGELFF
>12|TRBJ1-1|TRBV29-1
CSVKTGVTEVFF
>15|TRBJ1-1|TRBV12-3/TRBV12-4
CASSFGQGLNTEAFF
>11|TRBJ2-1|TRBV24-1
CATSDFNGLFF